The clone carrying this T cell receptor (beta chain) was detected only a few times. Antigen unknown. The read is 3 residues too short to cover the CDR3 end, so that end is filled in from the germline J gene. This sample was included in a study of T cell clonality in common variable immunodeficiency. Study-level findings and limits: Reportedly, TCR beta sequences from common variable immunodeficiency showed fewer deletions and N-nucleotide insertions. Compared with controls, CVID subjects had fewer shared TCRbeta clones. Compared with healthy controls, CVID subjects showed increased TCRbeta clonality, mostly in about a third.

TCRdb's table, derived via immunoSEQ multiplex PCR, lists solely in-frame clones and lacks some. Observed in the sample are about 23,000 clones, none of them singletons. Both groups were predominantly of Caucasian heritage. CVID subjects had received replacement immunoglobulin for at least one year. With 1 base clipped from V and 2 bases from J, the junction kept 5 bases outside the gene matches. Per germline, CDR1 GTSNPN and CDR2 SVGIG (reference sequence). This CDR3 is built from 17 residues. The TCR sequence derives from a human donor with common variable immunodeficiency. V and J are TRBV30 and TRBJ2-2, with TRBD1 identical over 12 bases. The sequenced material came from peripheral blood mononuclear cells. The sequenced part of the CDR3 DNA is TGTGCCTGGAGTGGGGGGACAGGGGGCGAAAACACCGGGGAG. This encodes CAWSGGTGGENTGE. The whole CDR3 protein reads CAWSGGTGGENTGELFF.